These 28 T cell receptor beta chains came from one sample sequenced in a study of CD8+ T cells in alopecia areata. RNA extraction was followed by reverse transcription into cDNA, which acted as the sequencing template. Data came from immunoSEQ multiplex PCR; TCRdb stores just in-frame clones and leaves some out. Of a few hundred thousand clones listed, roughly 69% are singletons. Source: CD4+ T cells sorted from blood, taken at week 0. All receptors come from a human donor with alopecia areata.

This clone was observed a single time. The V call is TRBV6-5, the J call TRBJ2-2; D is perhaps TRBD1 or TRBD2 (5 bases each). V gave up 2 bases and J gave up 2 bases, with 12 bases separating them. Looked up from germline, CDR1 is MNHEY and CDR2 is SVGAGI. The CDR3 spans 16 residues. The CDR3, as DNA: TGTGCCAGCAGTTACGGGGGTCAGTTAAACACCGGGGAGCTGTTTTTT. It translates to CASSYGGQLNTGELFF.

The V and J genes are TRBV10-2 and TRBJ1-6; possibly TRBD1 for D (5 bases). V lost 0 bases and J lost 6, with 15 bases in between. This CDR3 spans 17 amino acids. Germline V gene data show CDR1 as WSHSY and CDR2 as SAAADI. CDR3 protein: CASSESGGGGFNSPLHF. The CDR3 DNA sequence: TGCGCCAGCAGTGAGTCCGGGGGTGGCGGGTTTAATTCACCCCTCCACTTT.

V usage is TRBV29-1 and J usage is TRBJ2-1, with a weak D call TRBD1 (5 bases). V was trimmed by 7 bases and J by 2 bases, leaving 12 bases between them. Germline-derived CDR1 and CDR2 are SQVTM and ANQGSEA. CDR3 size: 13 residues. This chain's CDR3 is CSAGGHTYNEQFF. CDR3 nucleotide sequence: TGCAGCGCGGGCGGACACACCTACAATGAGCAGTTCTTC.

The chain is built from TRBV6-6 and TRBJ2-7; D unclear. Germline loops: CDR1 MNHNY, CDR2 SVGAGI (reference sequence). This CDR3 contains 11 residues. V shed 6 bases and J shed 5 bases, with 8 bases lying between them. The CDR3 nucleotides read TGTGCCAGCAGCCCCTTGGACGAGCAGTACTTC. This sequence encodes CASSPLDEQYF.

The chain joins TRBV19 to TRBJ1-4; D may be TRBD1 (5 bases). The V and J ends lost 8 bases and 8 bases respectively, with 15 bases between them. The CDR3 is 13 residues long. The germline V gene encodes CDR1 LNHDA and CDR2 SQIVND (reference sequence). In DNA, the CDR3 is TGTGCCAGTTGGGGAGGGACGTGGGAAAAACTGTTTTTT. Translating it yields CASWGGTWEKLFF.

Remarks on this clone: Other DNA sequences of this sample code for an identical CDR3. J is TRBJ1-3 and V is TRBV30, with D unresolved. V was pared by 2 bases and J by 0 bases, with 2 bases between. The germline V gene encodes CDR1 GTSNPN and CDR2 SVGIG (reference sequence). CDR3 length equals 12 residues. The CDR3 DNA reads TGTGCCTGGAGTAGCTCTGGAAACACCATATATTTT. Translation: CAWSSSGNTIYF.

The chain combines TRBV30 with TRBJ2-6; 7 nucleotides agree with TRBD1. The germline CDR1 and CDR2 sequences are GTSNPN and SVGIG (reference sequence). This CDR3 region has 13 residues. After removal of 7 bases from V and 2 bases from J, the junction contained 2 bases not matched to a gene. CDR3 DNA sequence: TGTGCCTCAGACAGGGCTGGGGCCAACGTCCTGACTTTC. Residues: CASDRAGANVLTF.

The genes are TRBV2 and TRBJ2-5; the D gene is possibly TRBD2 (5 bases). Germline assignment: CDR1 SNHLY and CDR2 FYNNEI. V dropped 10 bases and J dropped 0 bases, with 6 bases sitting between them. This CDR3 comprises 11 residues. The CDR3: CATRDQETQYF. The CDR3 DNA is TGTGCCACGCGGGACCAAGAGACCCAGTACTTC.

The V and J genes are TRBV30 and TRBJ1-5; weak D call: TRBD1 (5 bases). Germline V gene sequence: CDR1 GTSNPN, CDR2 SVGIG (reference sequence). This CDR3 has 15 amino acids. Trimming removed 1 base from V and 1 base from J, with 11 bases in between. The CDR3 sequence: CAWSAGVLSNQPQHF. CDR3 coding DNA: TGTGCCTGGAGTGCGGGGGTATTGAGCAATCAGCCCCAGCATTTT.

The V gene is TRBV7-2, the J gene TRBJ2-1; no clear D. V dropped 1 base and J dropped 9 bases, with 10 bases sitting between them. This CDR3 region has 13 residues. Looked up from germline, CDR1 is SGHTA and CDR2 is FQGNSA. In DNA, the CDR3 is TGTGCCAGCAGCTTAGGGGCCTTGGTTGAGCAGTTCTTC. Translation: CASSLGALVEQFF.

This clone has more than one count but fewer than ten. The V gene is TRBV29-1, the J gene TRBJ2-3, with a tentative D call TRBD2 (5 bases). This CDR3 contains 13 residues. V was clipped by 4 bases and J by 4 bases, with 12 bases between them. In germline, CDR1 is SQVTM, CDR2 ANQGSEA. CDR3 coding DNA: TGCAGCGTTGTACGGGAATACGCAGATACGCAGTATTTT. Translating it yields CSVVREYADTQYF.

A word on this clone: This sample also contains other DNA sequences that code for the same CDR3. This chain joins TRBV18 and TRBJ2-7; weak D call: TRBD2 (6 bases). The germline gives CDR1 KGHSH, CDR2 LQKENI. CDR3 size: 12 residues. Deletions cut 6 bases from V and 4 bases from J, with 10 bases between. The CDR3 here is CASSPGTYEQYF. The CDR3 DNA reads TGTGCCAGCTCTCCCGGGACTTACGAGCAGTACTTC.

The chain links TRBV18 to TRBJ2-7; 9 bases are shared with TRBD1. With 5 bases clipped from V and 1 base from J, the junction kept 6 bases outside the gene matches. In germline, CDR1 is KGHSH, CDR2 LQKENI. The CDR3 extends over 15 amino acids. In DNA form, the CDR3 reads TGTGCCAGCTCAAGACGACAGGGGGTGTCCTACGAGCAGTACTTC. Amino acid sequence: CASSRRQGVSYEQYF.

Worth noting for this clone: This CDR3 is also generated by other DNA sequences in the sample. The chain recombines TRBV30 with TRBJ1-5; D gene uncertain. Germline V gene lookup returns CDR1 GTSNPN and CDR2 SVGIG (reference sequence). V lost 1 base to trimming and J lost 4 bases, with 8 bases between them. This CDR3 region has 13 residues. The DNA for the CDR3 is TGTGCCTGGAGTGGCCAGGCTAATCAGCCCCAGCATTTT. Protein product: CAWSGQANQPQHF.

V gene TRBV15 combines with J gene TRBJ1-2, with 10 bases lining up with TRBD1. V trimming: 5 bases; J trimming: 8 bases; junction bases outside the gene matches: 11. Germline CDR1 and CDR2: LNHNV and YYDKDF (reference sequence). This CDR3 contains 15 residues. The CDR3 DNA is TGTGCCACCAGCCGGGTGGGGACAGGGGCATCAGGCTACACCTTC. Protein product: CATSRVGTGASGYTF.

CDR3 amino acids: CASSSGLAGGPPQTQYF. CDR3 bases: TGCGCCAGCAGCTCGGGACTAGCGGGGGGCCCTCCCCAGACCCAGTACTTC. V is TRBV5-1 and J is TRBJ2-5, with 15 bases that match TRBD2. The length of the CDR3 is 17 residues. Trimming at V came to 3 bases and at J to 6 bases, leaving 9 bases not matched to a gene. CDR1 SGHRS and CDR2 YFSETQ come from the germline V gene.

This chain links TRBV4-1 with TRBJ2-2, with D possibly being TRBD2 (6 bases). Trimming removed 1 base at V and 2 bases at J, with 14 bases between. The V gene's germline CDR1 is MGHRA and CDR2 YSYEKL. This CDR3 contains 17 residues. CDR3 in DNA: TGCGCCAGCAGCCAAGGATTAGCGGCGATTAACACCGGGGAGCTGTTTTTT. This sequence encodes CASSQGLAAINTGELFF.

This clone was picked up one time. The V call is TRBV29-1, the J call TRBJ2-1; a possible D gene is TRBD2 (7 bases). With 7 bases removed from V and 5 bases from J, the gap between germline ends came to 12 bases. The CDR3 loop spans 12 amino acids. Germline V gene lookup returns CDR1 SQVTM and CDR2 ANQGSEA. As DNA, the CDR3 is TGCAGCGCCAGGGGAGGGGACAATGAGCAGTTCTTC. As protein: CSARGGDNEQFF.

The chain couples TRBV10-3 to TRBJ2-5, with D perhaps TRBD1 (6 bases). Germline-derived CDR1 and CDR2 are ENHRY and SYGVKD. The CDR3 is made up of 12 amino acids. Trimming cost V 4 bases and J 5 bases, with 8 bases left between them. CDR3 region: CAISAQGETQYF. CDR3 bases: TGTGCCATCAGTGCCCAGGGGGAGACCCAGTACTTC.

The V gene is TRBV5-1, the J gene TRBJ2-5; D remains ambiguous. CDR3 size: 14 residues. Deletions cut 6 bases from V and 5 bases from J, with 17 bases between. Germline assignment: CDR1 SGHRS and CDR2 YFSETQ. The DNA for the CDR3 is TGCGCCAGCAAGCCGGTAGCCGGTGTTGAGACCCAGTACTTC. Translation gives CASKPVAGVETQYF.

The gene calls are TRBV30 and TRBJ1-2; D might be TRBD1 (6 bases). The CDR3 is 13 amino acids. The V end lost 3 bases, the J end lost 4 bases, and 12 bases lay between the germline ends. Germline values: CDR1 GTSNPN, CDR2 SVGIG (reference sequence). The CDR3 region has the DNA TGTGCCTGGAGCCCCGGACAGACCTATGGCTACACCTTC. Translated, it gives CAWSPGQTYGYTF.

The chain carries TRBV7-6 and TRBJ1-2; possible D gene TRBD1, 5 bases. V shed 0 bases and J shed 4 bases, with 12 bases lying between them. Germline CDR1 and CDR2: SGHVS and FNYEAQ. This CDR3 has 15 amino acids. The CDR3 bases are TGTGCCAGCAGCTTAGCGGCGGGGGATTTCTATGGCTACACCTTC. It translates to CASSLAAGDFYGYTF.

This CDR3 reads CASSLSGGEQYF. CDR3 DNA: TGTGCCAGCAGCTTGAGCGGGGGCGAGCAGTACTTC. This chain joins TRBV7-3 and TRBJ2-7; 8 bases match TRBD2. Germline V gene lookup returns CDR1 SGHTA and CDR2 FQGTGA. The CDR3 is 12 amino acids. Losses at the gene ends were 3 bases for V and 6 bases for J; bases not matched to a gene: 1. Using reference TRBV7-3 and TRBJ2-7 for the parts outside the CDR3, the full variable domain is GAGVSQTPSNKVTEKGKYVELRCDPISGHTALYWYRQSLGQGPEFLIYFQGTGAADDSGLPNDRFFAVRPEGSVSTLKIQRTERGDSAVYLCASSLSGGEQYFGPGTRLTVT.

The chain employs TRBV2 and TRBJ2-5; TRBD2 agrees at 12 bases. Germline V gene lookup returns CDR1 SNHLY and CDR2 FYNNEI. The CDR3 has 17 amino acids. Germline trimming cut 6 bases from V and 2 bases from J; bases unmatched to any gene: 10. The CDR3 is CASSAGGTSGRQETQYF. CDR3 nucleotide sequence: TGTGCCAGCAGCGCCGGGGGGACTAGCGGGCGACAAGAGACCCAGTACTTC.

The chain couples TRBV6-1 to TRBJ2-6; no definite D call. CDR1 is MNHNS, CDR2 SASEGT, per germline. The ends were cut back, 7 bases at V and 1 base at J, with 11 bases in the middle. This CDR3 is built from 15 residues. This chain's CDR3 is CASKTSGSGANVLTF. CDR3 coding DNA: TGTGCCAGCAAAACGTCTGGGTCTGGGGCCAACGTCCTGACTTTC.

The chain combines TRBV4-1 with TRBJ1-1; possibly TRBD1 for D (5 bases). The germline V gene encodes CDR1 MGHRA and CDR2 YSYEKL. The CDR3 has 16 residues. Trimming took 3 bases from V and 4 from J, leaving 18 bases between them. CDR3 sequence reads: CASSQGGGMWGTEAFF. The CDR3 region has the DNA TGCGCCAGCAGCCAGGGTGGGGGGATGTGGGGCACTGAAGCTTTCTTT.

The chain couples TRBV2 to TRBJ2-2; 7 nucleotides align to TRBD1. In germline, CDR1 is SNHLY, CDR2 FYNNEI. The length of the CDR3 is 13 residues. The V gene end was trimmed by 9 bases and the J gene end by 4 bases; junction bases not matched to a gene: 5. The CDR3 DNA reads as TGTGCCAGAAGACAGGGAGCCACCGGGGAGCTGTTTTTT. Its protein product is CARRQGATGELFF.

The genes are TRBV30 and TRBJ2-1; TRBD1 is a possible D gene (6 bases). Germline V CDR1 and CDR2: GTSNPN, SVGIG (reference sequence). The V end lost 0 bases, the J end lost 5 bases, and 14 bases lay between the germline ends. CDR3 size: 15 residues. The CDR3: CAWSVRSGVHNEQFF. The CDR3 DNA follows: TGTGCCTGGAGTGTACGATCAGGGGTACACAATGAGCAGTTCTTC.